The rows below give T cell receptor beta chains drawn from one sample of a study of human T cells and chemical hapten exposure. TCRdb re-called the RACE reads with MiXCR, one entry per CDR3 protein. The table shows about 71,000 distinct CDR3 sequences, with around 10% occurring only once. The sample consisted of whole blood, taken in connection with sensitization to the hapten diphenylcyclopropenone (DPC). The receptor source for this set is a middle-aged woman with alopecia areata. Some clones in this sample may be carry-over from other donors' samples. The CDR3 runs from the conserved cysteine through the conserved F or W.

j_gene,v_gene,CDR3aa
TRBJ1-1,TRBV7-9,CASSSPYYAEAFF
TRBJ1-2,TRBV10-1,CASGGQENYGYTF
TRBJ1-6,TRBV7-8,CASSLMGQGGYSPLHF
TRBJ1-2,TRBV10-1,CASSEDRNYGYTF
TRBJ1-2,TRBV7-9,CASSQGRQGTNYGYTF
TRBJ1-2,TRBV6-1,CASSEYHSLYGYTF
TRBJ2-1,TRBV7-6,CASSPGGEQFF
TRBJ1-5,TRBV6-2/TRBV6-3,CASSYTPMAGDQPQHF
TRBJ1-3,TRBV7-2,CASSSGDPASGNTIYF
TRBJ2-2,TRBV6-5,CASGPYGTANTGELFF
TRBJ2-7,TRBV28,CASTSGGAQYF
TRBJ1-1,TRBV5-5,CASSLAEARTEAFF
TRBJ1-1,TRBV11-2,CASSLAPDRHTEAFF
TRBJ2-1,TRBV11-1,CASSLGGGREQFF
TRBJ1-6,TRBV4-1,CASSQGRQDNSPLHF
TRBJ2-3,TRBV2,CASSERGPTDTQYF
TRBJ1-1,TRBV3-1,CASRAEGSITEAFF
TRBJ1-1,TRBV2,CASSETGSEAFF
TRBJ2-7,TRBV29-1,CSVELAGHPYEQYF
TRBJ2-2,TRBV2,CASCDGRINPGELFF
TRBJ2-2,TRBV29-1,CSVSLFKPTNTGELFF
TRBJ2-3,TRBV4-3,CASSQGLAGGLITDTQYF
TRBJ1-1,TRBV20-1,CSARPPGAYTEAFF
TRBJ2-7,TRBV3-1,CASSQGDRDYEQYF
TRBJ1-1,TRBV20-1,CSALQGTEAFF
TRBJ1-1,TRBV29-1,CSSSTGLNTEAFF
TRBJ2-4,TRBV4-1,CASSQVPPGVAKNIQYF
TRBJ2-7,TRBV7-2,CASSPFEGTYEQYF
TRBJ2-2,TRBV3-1,CASSQVQWLGPRGGVVNTGELFF
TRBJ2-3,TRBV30,CAWRPTGTGMDTQYF
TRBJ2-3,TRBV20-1,CSAGTSGRTDTQYF
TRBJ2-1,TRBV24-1,CATSAYNNEQFF
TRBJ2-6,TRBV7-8,CASSLTRAGANVLTF
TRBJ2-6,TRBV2,CASSAYGGAGANVLTF
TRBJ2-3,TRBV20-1,CSASPGTPGDTQYF
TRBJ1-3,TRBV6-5,CASSYSMVSSGNTIYF
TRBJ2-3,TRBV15,CATSRDNTNTDTQYF
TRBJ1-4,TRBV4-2,CASSQEGTQDGEKLFF
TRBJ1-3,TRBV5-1,CASSSGQGNTIYF
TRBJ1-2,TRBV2,CASSEGQGYYGYTF
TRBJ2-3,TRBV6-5,CASSYSIGGQRGRTDTQYF
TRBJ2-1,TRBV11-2,CASSLGAREGEQFF
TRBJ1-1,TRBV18,CASSPIGLNTEAFF
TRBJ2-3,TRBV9,CASSVVEGTADTQYF
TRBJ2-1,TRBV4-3,CASSQDRTTYNEQFF
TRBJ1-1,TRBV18,CASSPPSMNTEAFF
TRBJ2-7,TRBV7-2,CASSLGGGGMGEQYF
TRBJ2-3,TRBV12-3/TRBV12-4,CASTHGDRSTDTQYF
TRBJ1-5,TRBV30,CAWSVDRGQNQPQHF
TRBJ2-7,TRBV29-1,CISPRSGAIYEQYF
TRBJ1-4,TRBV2,CASSVHGKLFF
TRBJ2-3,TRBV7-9,CASSYGDRPTDTQYF
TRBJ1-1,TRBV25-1,CASNLQGAAFF
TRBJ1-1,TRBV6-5,CASMKRSYTEAFF
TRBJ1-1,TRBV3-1,CASSPGWGAFF